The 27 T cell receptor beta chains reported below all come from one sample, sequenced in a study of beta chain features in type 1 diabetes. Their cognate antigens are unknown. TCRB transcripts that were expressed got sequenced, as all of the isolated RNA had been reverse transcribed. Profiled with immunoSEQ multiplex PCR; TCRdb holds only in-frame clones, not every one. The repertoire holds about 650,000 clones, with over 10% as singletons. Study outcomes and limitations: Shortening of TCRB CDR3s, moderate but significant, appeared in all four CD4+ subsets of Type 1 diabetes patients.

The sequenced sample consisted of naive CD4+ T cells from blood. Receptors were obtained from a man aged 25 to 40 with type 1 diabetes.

CDR3 nucleotide sequence: TGTGCCAGCAGCTTGAGTCTGGGGGCTGATGGCTACACCTTC. It yields the protein CASSLSLGADGYTF. The chain employs TRBV5-4 and TRBJ1-2; weak D call: TRBD1 (6 bases). Trimming pared 1 base from V and 6 bases from J, leaving 13 bases between. The CDR3 spans 14 residues. The germline gives CDR1 SGHNT, CDR2 YYREEE (reference sequence).

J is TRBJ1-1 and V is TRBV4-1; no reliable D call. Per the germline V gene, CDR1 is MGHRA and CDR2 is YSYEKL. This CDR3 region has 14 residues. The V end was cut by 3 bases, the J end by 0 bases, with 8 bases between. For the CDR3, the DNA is TGCGCCAGCAGCCAGGACCACATGAACACTGAAGCTTTCTTT. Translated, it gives CASSQDHMNTEAFF.

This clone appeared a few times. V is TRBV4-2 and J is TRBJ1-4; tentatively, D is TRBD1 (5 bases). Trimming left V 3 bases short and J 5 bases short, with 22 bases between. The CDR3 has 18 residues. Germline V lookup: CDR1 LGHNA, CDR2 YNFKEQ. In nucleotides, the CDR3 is TGTGCCAGCAGCCAGGGTGCGGCAGGGAGTAAAGGGAATGAAAAACTGTTTTTT. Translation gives CASSQGAAGSKGNEKLFF.

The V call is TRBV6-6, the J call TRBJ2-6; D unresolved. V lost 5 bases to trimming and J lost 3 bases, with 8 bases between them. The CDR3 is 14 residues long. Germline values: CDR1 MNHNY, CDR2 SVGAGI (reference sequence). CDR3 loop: CASSPTRGANVLTF. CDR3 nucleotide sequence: TGTGCCAGCAGTCCCACCCGTGGGGCCAACGTCCTGACTTTC.

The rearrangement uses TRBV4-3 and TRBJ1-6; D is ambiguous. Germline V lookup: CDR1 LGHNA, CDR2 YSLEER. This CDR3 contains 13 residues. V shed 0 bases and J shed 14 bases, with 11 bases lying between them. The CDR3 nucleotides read TGCGCCAGCAGCCAAGAGATTGGATACTCCCTCCACTTT. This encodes CASSQEIGYSLHF.

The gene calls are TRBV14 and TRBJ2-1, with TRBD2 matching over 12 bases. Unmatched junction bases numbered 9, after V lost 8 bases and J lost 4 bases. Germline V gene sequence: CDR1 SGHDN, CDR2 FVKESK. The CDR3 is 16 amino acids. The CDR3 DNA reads TGTGCCAGCTCTCAACCGGGACTAGCGGGTTACAATGAGCAGTTCTTC. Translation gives CASSQPGLAGYNEQFF.

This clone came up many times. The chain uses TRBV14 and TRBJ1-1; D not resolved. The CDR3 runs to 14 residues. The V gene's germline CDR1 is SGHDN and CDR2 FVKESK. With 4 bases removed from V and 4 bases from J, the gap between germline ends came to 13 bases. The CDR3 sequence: CASSPYYGGTEAFF. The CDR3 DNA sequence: TGTGCCAGCAGCCCGTATTACGGCGGCACTGAAGCTTTCTTT.

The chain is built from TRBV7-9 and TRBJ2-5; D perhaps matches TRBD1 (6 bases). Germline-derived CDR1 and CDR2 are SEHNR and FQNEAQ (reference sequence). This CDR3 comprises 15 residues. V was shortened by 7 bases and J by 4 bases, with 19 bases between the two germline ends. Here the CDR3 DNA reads TGTGCCAGCATACCCCTCAGGGGCGCCTCAGAGACCCAGTACTTC. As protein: CASIPLRGASETQYF. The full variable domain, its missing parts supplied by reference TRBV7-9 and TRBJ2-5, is DTGVSQNPRHKITKRGQNVTFRCDPISEHNRLYWYRQTLGQGPEFLTYFQNEAQLEKSRLLSDRFSAERPKGSFSTLEIQRTEQGDSAMYLCASIPLRGASETQYFGPGTRLLVL.

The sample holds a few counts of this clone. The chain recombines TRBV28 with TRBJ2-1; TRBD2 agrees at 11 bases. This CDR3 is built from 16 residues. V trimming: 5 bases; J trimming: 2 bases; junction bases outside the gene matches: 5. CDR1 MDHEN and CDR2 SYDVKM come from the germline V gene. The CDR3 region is CASSLASGGPYNEQFF. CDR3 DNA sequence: TGTGCCAGCAGTCTGGCTAGCGGGGGGCCCTACAATGAGCAGTTCTTC.

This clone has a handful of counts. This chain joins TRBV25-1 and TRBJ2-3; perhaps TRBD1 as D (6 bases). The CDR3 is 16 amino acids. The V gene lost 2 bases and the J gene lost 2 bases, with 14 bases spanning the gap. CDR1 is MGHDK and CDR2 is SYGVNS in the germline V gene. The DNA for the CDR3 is TGTGCCAGCAGTGAAGGGTTGGACAGTGCCACAGATACGCAGTATTTT. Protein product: CASSEGLDSATDTQYF.

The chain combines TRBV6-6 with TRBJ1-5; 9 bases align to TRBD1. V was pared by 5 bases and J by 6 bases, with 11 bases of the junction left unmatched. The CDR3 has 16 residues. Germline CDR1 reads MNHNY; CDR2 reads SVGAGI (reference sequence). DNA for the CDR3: TGTGCCAGCAGTCGAACACAGGGGGCGAACGGTCAGCCCCAGCATTTT. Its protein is CASSRTQGANGQPQHF.

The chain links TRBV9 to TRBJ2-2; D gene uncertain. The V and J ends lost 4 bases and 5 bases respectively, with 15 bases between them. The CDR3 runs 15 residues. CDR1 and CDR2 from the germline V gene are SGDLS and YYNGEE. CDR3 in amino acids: CASSPISGYTGELFF. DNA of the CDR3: TGTGCCAGCAGCCCCATATCGGGTTATACCGGGGAGCTGTTTTTT.

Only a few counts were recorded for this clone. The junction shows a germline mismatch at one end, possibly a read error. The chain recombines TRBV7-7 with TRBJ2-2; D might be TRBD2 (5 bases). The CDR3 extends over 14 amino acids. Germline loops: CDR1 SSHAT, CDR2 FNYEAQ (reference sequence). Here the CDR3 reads CASSLRGPTGELFF. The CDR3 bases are TGTGCTAGCAGCTTAAGAGGGCCTACCGGGGAGCTGTTTTTT.

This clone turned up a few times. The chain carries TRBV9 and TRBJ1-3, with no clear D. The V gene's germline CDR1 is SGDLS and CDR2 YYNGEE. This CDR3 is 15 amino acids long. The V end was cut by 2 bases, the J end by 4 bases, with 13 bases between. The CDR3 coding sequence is TGTGCCAGCAGCGTGGGAGGGATTTTCGGAAACACCATATATTTT. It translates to CASSVGGIFGNTIYF.

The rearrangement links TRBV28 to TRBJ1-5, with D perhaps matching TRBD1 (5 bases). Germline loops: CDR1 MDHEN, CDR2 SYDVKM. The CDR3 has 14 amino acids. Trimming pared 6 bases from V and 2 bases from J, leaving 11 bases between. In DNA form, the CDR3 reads TGTGCCAGCAGCCAGGGCGGGGGCAATCAGCCCCAGCATTTT. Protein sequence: CASSQGGGNQPQHF.

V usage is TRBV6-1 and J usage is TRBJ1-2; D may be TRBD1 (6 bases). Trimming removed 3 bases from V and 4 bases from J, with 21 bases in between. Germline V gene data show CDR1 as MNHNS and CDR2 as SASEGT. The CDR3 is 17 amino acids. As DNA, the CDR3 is TGTGCCAGCAGTGAGAACGCACAGGGTCGGGGAAGCTATGGCTACACCTTC. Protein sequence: CASSENAQGRGSYGYTF.

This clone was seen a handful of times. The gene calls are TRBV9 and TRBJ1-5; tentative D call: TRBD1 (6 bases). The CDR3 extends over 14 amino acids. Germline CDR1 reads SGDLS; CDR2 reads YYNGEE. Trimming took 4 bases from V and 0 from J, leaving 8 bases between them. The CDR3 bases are TGTGCCAGCAGCTCCAGGGGTAGCAATCAGCCCCAGCATTTT. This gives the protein CASSSRGSNQPQHF.

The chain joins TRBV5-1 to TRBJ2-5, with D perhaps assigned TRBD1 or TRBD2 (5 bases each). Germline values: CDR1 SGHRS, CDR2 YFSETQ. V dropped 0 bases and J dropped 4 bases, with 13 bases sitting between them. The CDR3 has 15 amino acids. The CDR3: CASSLVSGTGETQYF. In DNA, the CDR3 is TGCGCCAGCAGCTTGGTTTCAGGGACCGGAGAGACCCAGTACTTC.

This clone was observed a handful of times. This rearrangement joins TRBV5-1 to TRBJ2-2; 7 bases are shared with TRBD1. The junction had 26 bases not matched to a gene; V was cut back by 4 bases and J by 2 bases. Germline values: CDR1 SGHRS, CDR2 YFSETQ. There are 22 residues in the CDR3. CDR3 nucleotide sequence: TGCGCCAGCAGCCGTGCCCAGCCGGGACAGCTCGCAAGCTGGACTAACACCGGGGAGCTGTTTTTT. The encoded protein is CASSRAQPGQLASWTNTGELFF. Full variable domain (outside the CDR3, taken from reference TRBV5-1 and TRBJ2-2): KAGVTQTPRYLIKTRGQQVTLSCSPISGHRSVSWYQQTPGQGLQFLFEYFSETQRNKGNFPGRFSGRQFSNSRSEMNVSTLELGDSALYLCASSRAQPGQLASWTNTGELFFGEGSRLTVL.

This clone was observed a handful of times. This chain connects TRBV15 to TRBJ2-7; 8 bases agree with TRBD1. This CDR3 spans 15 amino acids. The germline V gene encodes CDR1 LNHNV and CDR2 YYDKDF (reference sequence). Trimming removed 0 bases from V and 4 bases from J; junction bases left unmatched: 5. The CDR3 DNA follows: TGTGCCACCAGCAGAGAGGGGACAGGAAAATACGAGCAGTACTTC. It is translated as CATSREGTGKYEQYF. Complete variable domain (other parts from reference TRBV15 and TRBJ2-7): DAMVIQNPRYQVTQFGKPVTLSCSQTLNHNVMYWYQQKSSQAPKLLFHYYDKDFNNEADTPDNFQSRRPNTSFCFLDIRSPGLGDTAMYLCATSREGTGKYEQYFGPGTRLTVT.

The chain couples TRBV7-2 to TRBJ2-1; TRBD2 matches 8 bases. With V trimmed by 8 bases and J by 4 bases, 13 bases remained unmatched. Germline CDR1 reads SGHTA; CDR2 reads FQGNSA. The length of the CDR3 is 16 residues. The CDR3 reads CASSLNGGAGYNEQFF. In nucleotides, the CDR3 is TGTGCCAGCTCCCTAAACGGGGGGGCCGGATACAATGAGCAGTTCTTC.

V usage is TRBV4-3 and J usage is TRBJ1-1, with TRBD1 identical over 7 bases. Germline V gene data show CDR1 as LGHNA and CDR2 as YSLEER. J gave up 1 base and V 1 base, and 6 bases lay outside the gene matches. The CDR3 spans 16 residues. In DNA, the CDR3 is TGCGCCAGCAGCCAAGCCTTCCGACAGGGGAACACTGAAGCTTTCTTT. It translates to CASSQAFRQGNTEAFF.

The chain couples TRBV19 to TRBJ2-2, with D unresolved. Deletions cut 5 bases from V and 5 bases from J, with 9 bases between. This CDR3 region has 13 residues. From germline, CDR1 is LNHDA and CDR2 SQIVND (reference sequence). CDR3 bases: TGTGCCAGTAGTCCCCGGATTACCGGGGAGCTGTTTTTT. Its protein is CASSPRITGELFF.

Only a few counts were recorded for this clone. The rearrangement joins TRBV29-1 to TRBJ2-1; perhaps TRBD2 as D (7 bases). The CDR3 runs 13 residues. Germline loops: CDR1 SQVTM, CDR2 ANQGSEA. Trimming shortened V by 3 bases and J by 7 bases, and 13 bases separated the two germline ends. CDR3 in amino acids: CSVERGGVNEQFF. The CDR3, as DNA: TGCAGCGTTGAGAGAGGGGGGGTTAATGAGCAGTTCTTC.

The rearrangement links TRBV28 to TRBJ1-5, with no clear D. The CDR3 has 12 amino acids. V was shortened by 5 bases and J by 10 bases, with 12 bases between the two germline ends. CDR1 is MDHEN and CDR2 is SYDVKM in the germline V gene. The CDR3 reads CASSTQHGPQHF. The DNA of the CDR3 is TGTGCCAGCAGTACCCAACACGGTCCCCAGCATTTT.

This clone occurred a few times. The CDR3 DNA reads TGTGCCAGCAGCCCTAGACTAGCGGGGGCCAATGAGCAGTTCTTC. Protein sequence: CASSPRLAGANEQFF. This rearrangement joins TRBV7-9 to TRBJ2-1; 12 positions agree with TRBD2. V dropped 5 bases and J dropped 6; count of bases not matched to a gene: 5. CDR1 is SEHNR, CDR2 FQNEAQ, per germline (reference sequence). The CDR3 is 15 amino acids. The full variable domain, completed using reference TRBV7-9 and TRBJ2-1, is DTGVSQNPRHKITKRGQNVTFRCDPISEHNRLYWYRQTLGQGPEFLTYFQNEAQLEKSRLLSDRFSAERPKGSFSTLEIQRTEQGDSAMYLCASSPRLAGANEQFFGPGTRLTVL.

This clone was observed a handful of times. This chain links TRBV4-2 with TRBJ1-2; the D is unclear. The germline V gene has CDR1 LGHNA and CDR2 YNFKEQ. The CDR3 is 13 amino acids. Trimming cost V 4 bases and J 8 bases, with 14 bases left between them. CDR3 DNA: TGTGCCAGCAGCCGTCGAGAGGAGCGAGGCTACACCTTC. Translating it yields CASSRREERGYTF.